This T cell receptor (beta chain) was captured by sequencing in a study of T cell responses to AZD1222 COVID-19 vaccine. Study findings and constraints: Every sample of the repertoires postdated the peak T cell response. Possibly, clonal diversity was underestimated; donors were largely white British and included more females.

CDR3 length equals 13 residues. CDR1 and CDR2 (germline): SGHNT, YYREEE (reference sequence). The germline V and J ends were trimmed by 0 bases and 8 bases, with 10 bases remaining between them. Assay: immunoSEQ multiplex PCR; the TCRdb copy retains only in-frame clones and omits some. The sample lists roughly 80,000 clones, 85% to 95% occurring once. As concerns this clone: Its antigen is still unknown.

The gene calls are TRBV5-4 and TRBJ2-3; TRBD2 might be the D (5 bases). The sequence came from an adult in good health. Here the sequenced sample was peripheral blood, taken on day 0 of MenACWY control vaccination. In DNA, the CDR3 is TGTGCCAGCAGCTTGGGGGAGTCGTTTACGCAGTATTTT. This encodes CASSLGESFTQYF.